This TCR beta chain originates from a study of beta chain features in type 1 diabetes. Trimming cost V 2 bases and J 4 bases, with 12 bases left between them. This CDR3 has 15 residues. Isolated RNA was reverse transcribed in full, so expressed TCRB transcripts were sequenced. Generated by immunoSEQ multiplex PCR, the TCRdb table keeps only in-frame clones and is missing some. The repertoire holds 330,000 or so clones, with about 19% as singletons. Sorted CD4+ subsets: naive, central memory, regulatory, stem cell-like memory (CD45RO/CCR7/CD25/CD127/CD95/CD27 panel). Regarding the study as a whole: When cDNA is sequenced, cells with high TCR expression could be over-represented. More deletions and fewer insertions at VDJ junctions were seen in type 1 diabetes patients. Shorter templates might be favored by PCR, and equally so in patients and in controls.

Remarks on this clone: Its antigen is unidentified.

This receptor was identified in a woman aged 18-29 years in good health. The specimen sequenced was naive CD4+ T cells from blood. This chain connects TRBV23-1 to TRBJ1-3, with a possible D match to TRBD1 (5 bases). TRBV23-1 is an ORF, and what it does is uncertain. The CDR3 DNA reads TGCGCCAGCAGTCAAAGGGGCAGACGAGGAAACACCATATATTTT. This codes for CASSQRGRRGNTIYF.